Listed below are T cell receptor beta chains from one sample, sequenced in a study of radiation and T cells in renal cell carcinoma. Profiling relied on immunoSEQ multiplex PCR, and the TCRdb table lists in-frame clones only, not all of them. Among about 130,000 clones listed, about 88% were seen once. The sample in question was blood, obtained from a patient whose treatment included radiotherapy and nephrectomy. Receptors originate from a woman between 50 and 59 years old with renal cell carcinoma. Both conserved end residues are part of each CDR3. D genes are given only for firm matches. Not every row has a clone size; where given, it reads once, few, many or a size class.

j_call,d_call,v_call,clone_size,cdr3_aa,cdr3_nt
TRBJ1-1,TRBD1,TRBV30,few,CAWSAGGGVGTEAFF,TGTGCCTGGAGTGCCGGAGGGGGCGTGGGCACTGAAGCTTTCTTT
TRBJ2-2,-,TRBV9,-,CASSVTTANTGELFF,TGTGCCAGCAGCGTAACAACAGCGAACACCGGGGAGCTGTTTTTT
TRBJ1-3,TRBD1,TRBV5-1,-,CASSRDSSGNTIYF,TGCGCCAGCAGCCGGGACAGCTCTGGAAACACCATATATTTT
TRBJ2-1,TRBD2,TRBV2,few,CASSSRTSINEQFF,TGTGCCAGCAGTTCTCGGACTAGTATAAATGAGCAGTTCTTC
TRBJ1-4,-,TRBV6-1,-,CASIQRTDEKLFF,TGTGCCAGTATACAGCGCACGGATGAAAAACTGTTTTTT
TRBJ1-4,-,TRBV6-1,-,CASSLLPTNEKLFF,TGTGCCAGCAGTTTACTTCCAACTAATGAAAAACTGTTTTTT
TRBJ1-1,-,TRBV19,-,CASRSTANTEAFF,TGTGCCAGTAGGTCAACAGCCAACACTGAAGCTTTCTTT
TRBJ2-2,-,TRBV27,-,CASSLEGRARTGELFF,TGTGCCAGCAGTTTGGAGGGTCGGGCTCGCACCGGGGAGCTGTTTTTT
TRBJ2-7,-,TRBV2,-,CASREPYEQYF,TGTGCCAGCAGGGAACCCTACGAGCAGTACTTC
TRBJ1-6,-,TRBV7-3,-,CASSPQGGNSPLHF,TGTGCCAGCAGCCCCCAGGGAGGTAATTCACCCCTCCACTTT
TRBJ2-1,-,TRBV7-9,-,CASSLDYAFEQFF,TGTGCCAGCAGCTTAGATTACGCTTTTGAGCAGTTCTTC
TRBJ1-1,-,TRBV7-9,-,CASSPLGTEAFF,TGTGCCAGCAGCCCATTGGGGACTGAAGCTTTCTTT
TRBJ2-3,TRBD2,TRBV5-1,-,CASSRQASGGTDTQYF,TGCGCCAGCTCTCGACAGGCTAGCGGGGGGACAGATACGCAGTATTTT
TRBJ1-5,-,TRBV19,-,CASSIDGQFDQPQHF,TGTGCCAGTAGTATAGATGGACAGTTCGATCAGCCCCAGCATTTT
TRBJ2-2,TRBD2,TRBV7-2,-,CASSILAGLNTGELFF,TGTGCCAGCAGCATACTAGCGGGGTTGAACACCGGGGAGCTGTTTTTT
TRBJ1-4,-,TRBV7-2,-,CASSPPGATNEKLFF,TGTGCCAGCAGCCCCCCGGGGGCAACTAATGAAAAACTGTTTTTT
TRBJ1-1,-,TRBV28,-,CASSSPGEGMNTEAFF,TGTGCCAGCAGCTCCCCCGGGGAGGGAATGAACACTGAAGCTTTCTTT
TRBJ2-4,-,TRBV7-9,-,CASSISRGMAKNIQYF,TGTGCCAGCAGTATATCGAGGGGTATGGCCAAAAACATTCAGTACTTC
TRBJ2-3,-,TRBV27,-,CASSLITLPYPDTQYF,TGTGCCAGCAGTTTAATCACTCTCCCGTACCCAGATACGCAGTATTTT
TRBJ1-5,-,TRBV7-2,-,CASSPYRAGRSNQPQHF,TGTGCCAGCAGCCCTTACAGGGCAGGGAGAAGCAATCAGCCCCAGCATTTT
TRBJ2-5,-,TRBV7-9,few,CASSQTVALGETQYF,TGTGCCAGCAGCCAGACGGTAGCCCTCGGAGAGACCCAGTACTTC
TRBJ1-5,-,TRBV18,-,CASSPRGDQPQHF,TGTGCCAGCTCACCACGAGGGGATCAGCCCCAGCATTTT
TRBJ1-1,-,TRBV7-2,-,CASSLDRVGGAFF,TGTGCCAGCAGCTTAGACAGGGTGGGTGGAGCTTTCTTT
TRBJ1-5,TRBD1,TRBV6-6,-,CASKGQVSNQPQHF,TGTGCCAGCAAGGGACAGGTTAGCAATCAGCCCCAGCATTTT
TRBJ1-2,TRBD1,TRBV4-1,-,CASSFHRDSIYGYTF,TGCGCCAGCAGCTTCCACCGGGACAGCATCTATGGCTACACCTTC
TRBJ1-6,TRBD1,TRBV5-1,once,CASSQGGPPQSPLHF,TGCGCCAGCAGCCAGGGGGGGCCCCCTCAATCACCCCTCCACTTT
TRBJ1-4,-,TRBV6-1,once,CASSDVMGGTGEKLFF,TGTGCCAGCAGTGATGTGATGGGAGGGACGGGTGAAAAACTGTTTTTT
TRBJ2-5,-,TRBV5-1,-,CASSSGGRGQETQYF,TGCGCCAGCAGCTCGGGCGGCCGGGGGCAAGAGACCCAGTACTTC
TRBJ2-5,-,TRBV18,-,CASSPGLEETQYF,TGTGCCAGCTCACCTGGGTTGGAGGAGACCCAGTACTTC
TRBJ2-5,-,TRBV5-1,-,CASSLEIGADRRYQETQYF,TGCGCCAGCAGCTTGGAAATCGGGGCGGACCGCAGATACCAAGAGACCCAGTACTTC
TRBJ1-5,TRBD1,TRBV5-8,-,CASSLEGQGVWPQHF,TGTGCCAGCAGCTTGGAGGGACAGGGGGTTTGGCCCCAGCATTTT
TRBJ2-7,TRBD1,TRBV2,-,CASRRQGDSYEQYF,TGTGCCAGCAGAAGACAGGGGGACTCCTACGAGCAGTACTTC
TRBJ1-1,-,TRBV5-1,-,CASSLAGATIFNTEAFF,TGCGCCAGCAGCTTGGCAGGGGCGACGATCTTTAACACTGAAGCTTTCTTT
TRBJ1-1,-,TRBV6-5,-,CASSYSSAGLYTEAFF,TGTGCCAGCAGTTACTCGAGCGCAGGGTTATACACTGAAGCTTTCTTT
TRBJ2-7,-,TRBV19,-,CASSIDLTGLEQYF,TGTGCCAGTAGTATAGATCTAACAGGACTAGAGCAGTACTTC
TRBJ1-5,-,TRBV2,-,CASSESARGSNQPQHF,TGTGCCAGCAGTGAAAGCGCCAGGGGAAGCAATCAGCCCCAGCATTTT
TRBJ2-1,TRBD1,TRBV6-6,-,CASSRQGSNEQFF,TGTGCCAGCAGTCGACAGGGATCCAATGAGCAGTTCTTC
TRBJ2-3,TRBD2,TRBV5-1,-,CASSSGGGTDTQYF,TGCGCCAGCAGCTCAGGCGGGGGAACAGATACGCAGTATTTT
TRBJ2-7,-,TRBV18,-,CASSPRGRSLDEQYF,TGTGCCAGCTCACCCCGAGGCAGATCCCTGGACGAGCAGTACTTC
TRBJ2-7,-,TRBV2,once,CASSEQPGSSYEQYF,TGTGCCAGCAGTGAACAGCCAGGGTCGTCCTACGAGCAGTACTTC
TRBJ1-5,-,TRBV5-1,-,CASSPWVGSNQPQHF,TGCGCCAGCAGCCCCTGGGTGGGTAGCAATCAGCCCCAGCATTTT
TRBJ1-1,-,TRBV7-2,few,CASSDMGGNTEAFF,TGTGCCAGCAGTGACATGGGTGGGAACACTGAAGCTTTCTTT